This is a list of T cell receptor beta chains from one sample in a study of cytomegalovirus exposure and HLA in healthy donors. The table came from immunoSEQ multiplex PCR; TCRdb's copy has only in-frame clones and leaves some out. This sample has 200,000 to 250,000 clones, with 80% to 85% found just once. The sample taken for sequencing was PBMCs. These TCRs come from a boy aged 2 to 9 in good health and CMV-seronegative. Each CDR3 is given with its conserved first and last residue. A D gene is named only where the DNA matches it firmly. A clone size is listed for some rows: how often the clone was seen (once, few, many), or a class if it is expanded.

j_call v_call clone_size d_call cdr3_nt cdr3_aa
TRBJ2-2 TRBV6-6 few TRBD2 TGTGCCAGCAGTTATACTAGCGCGGCGGACACCGGGGAGCTGTTTTTT CASSYTSAADTGELFF
TRBJ2-1 TRBV2 NA NA TGTGCCAGCAGACAGAGCTCCTACAATGAGCAGTTCTTC CASRQSSYNEQFF
TRBJ2-5 TRBV10-1 once NA TGCGCCACCCTGAGGGGGGGTCAAGAGACCCAGTACTTC CATLRGGQETQYF
TRBJ2-5 TRBV27 NA TRBD2 TGTGCCAGCAGCCAAAGCGGGGGGGCCCTCCAAGAGACCCAGTACTTC CASSQSGGALQETQYF
TRBJ2-7 TRBV29-1 NA TRBD2 TGCAGCGTGGCCGGACTAGCGGCCTACGAGCAGTACTTC CSVAGLAAYEQYF
TRBJ1-3 TRBV7-9 NA NA TGTGCCAGCAGCGGGGGGATCTCTGGAAACACCATATATTTT CASSGGISGNTIYF
TRBJ1-1 TRBV5-6 many TRBD1 TGTGCCAGCAGCTTGGCGGGGACAGGGAAGAACACTGAAGCTTTCTTT CASSLAGTGKNTEAFF
TRBJ1-1 TRBV18 NA TRBD1 TGTGCCAGCTCACCAGAACAGGGGCGGACTGAAGCTTTCTTT CASSPEQGRTEAFF
TRBJ2-5 TRBV5-1 NA TRBD1 TGCGCCAGCAGCTCTGGACAGGGGGGAGAGACCCAGTACTTC CASSSGQGGETQYF
TRBJ2-7 TRBV6-5 NA TRBD1 TGTGCCAGCAGAGGGACAGGGATCACCTACGAGCAGTACTTC CASRGTGITYEQYF
TRBJ2-2 TRBV4-1 NA NA TGCGCCAGCAGCCAACGTGATACTCCGAACACCGGGGAGCTGTTTTTT CASSQRDTPNTGELFF
TRBJ2-5 TRBV19 NA TRBD1 TGTGCCAGTAGTCTGGACAGGGCGGAGTTCGAGACCCAGTACTTC CASSLDRAEFETQYF
TRBJ2-7 TRBV6-5 NA NA TGTGCCAGCAGTTACGGGGTGAGGGGGGGACCCTACGAGCAGTACTTC CASSYGVRGGPYEQYF
TRBJ1-5 TRBV19 NA TRBD1 TGTGCCAGTAGTGGACAGGGCCAGCCCCAGCATTTT CASSGQGQPQHF
TRBJ2-2 TRBV5-8 NA TRBD1 TGTGCCAGCAGCTTGTTGGACAGGGACACCGGGGAGCTGTTTTTT CASSLLDRDTGELFF
TRBJ2-7 TRBV6-8 NA TRBD2 TGTGCCAGCAGTCCTAGGACTAGCGGAAAAGAATCCTACGAGCAGTACTTC CASSPRTSGKESYEQYF
TRBJ2-5 TRBV11-2 NA NA TGTGCCAGCAGCTTAGACTTAGAGACCCAGTACTTC CASSLDLETQYF
TRBJ2-5 TRBV15 NA TRBD2 TGTGCCACCAGCGGTTCCCGCCTAGCGGGGGTGGAGACCCAGTACTTC CATSGSRLAGVETQYF
TRBJ1-2 TRBV29-1 NA NA TGCAGCGTTGTCGAGGGGGAGTTCTATGGCTACACCTTC CSVVEGEFYGYTF
TRBJ2-1 TRBV5-1 NA TRBD2 TGCGCCAGCAGCCCGGGGGGGTCCTACAATGAGCAGTTCTTC CASSPGGSYNEQFF
TRBJ2-7 TRBV27 NA NA TGTGCCAGCAGTTTCGAAACAGGGGGGGGCGAGCAGTACTTC CASSFETGGGEQYF
TRBJ1-5 TRBV5-8 NA NA TGTGCCAGCAGCTTTCGACAGGGCAATCAGCCCCAGCATTTT CASSFRQGNQPQHF
TRBJ2-7 TRBV30 NA NA TGTGCCTGGAATTATGGTGTCCTTAGCGACTCCTACGAGCAGTACTTC CAWNYGVLSDSYEQYF
TRBJ2-3 TRBV9 NA TRBD2 TGTGCCAGCAGCGTAGTAGGACTAGCGAGTAGCACAGATACGCAGTATTTT CASSVVGLASSTDTQYF
TRBJ2-7 TRBV27 NA TRBD1 TGTGCCAGCAGTAAGGGGGCAGGAGTTGGCGAGCAGTACTTC CASSKGAGVGEQYF
TRBJ2-1 TRBV27 once NA TGTGCCAGCAGTCCAGACGGACTACCCCCGCGCGGTGAGCAGTTCTTC CASSPDGLPPRGEQFF
TRBJ1-2 TRBV30 NA TRBD1 TGTGCCTGGAGTGTAGGTACAGGGGGTTACTATGGCTACACCTTC CAWSVGTGGYYGYTF
TRBJ2-4 TRBV27 NA TRBD1 TGTGCCAGCAGTTCAGGACAGGGGCCGTACATTCAGTACTTC CASSSGQGPYIQYF
TRBJ2-7 TRBV4-1 few TRBD2 TGCGCCAGCAGCCTAGCGCCCGGGACTAGCGGGGAGCAGTACTTC CASSLAPGTSGEQYF